One sample yielded the 7 T cell receptor beta chains listed below, sequenced in a study of regulatory dendritic cells for organ transplantation. For these TCRs, the target antigens are not known. Sorted T cells were CFSE-labeled and cultured less than 6 days with allogeneic regulatory or mature dendritic cells at 1:10. Profiled with immunoSEQ multiplex PCR; TCRdb holds only in-frame clones, not every one. Among some 9,300 clones listed, roughly 80% were seen once. Sample: memory CD4+ T cells from blood cultured with dendritic cells. The subset is: CD45RO+ memory T cells. The receptor source for this set is a human donor in good health.

The J gene is TRBJ2-1, the V gene TRBV27; D is ambiguous. Germline CDR1 reads MNHEY; CDR2 reads SMNVEV (reference sequence). V lost 5 bases and J lost 1, with 15 bases in between. CDR3 size: 16 residues. CDR3 sequence: CASSLRSPYSYNEQFF. The DNA of the CDR3 is TGTGCCAGCAGTCTCAGGAGCCCGTATTCCTACAATGAGCAGTTCTTC.

Only a few counts were recorded for this clone. The chain carries TRBV6-1 and TRBJ2-7, with 8 bases identical to TRBD2. Germline CDR1 MNHNS, CDR2 SASEGT. The V gene end was trimmed by 2 bases and the J gene end by 5 bases; junction bases not matched to a gene: 8. The CDR3 is 15 amino acids. The DNA of the CDR3 is TGTGCCAGCAGTGAACTCCCGGGGGGGGAGAACGAGCAGTACTTC. This codes for CASSELPGGENEQYF.

The chain is built from TRBV6-1 and TRBJ2-7; 9 positions agree with TRBD1. This CDR3 is 14 amino acids long. Per the germline V gene, CDR1 is MNHNS and CDR2 is SASEGT. The V segment lost 6 bases and the J segment 3 bases; nucleotides outside the gene matches: 6. The CDR3, as DNA: TGTGCCAGCAGGGAGGGACAGGGCATCTACGAGCAGTACTTC. Its translation: CASREGQGIYEQYF.

This chain connects TRBV6-6 to TRBJ1-4, with D possibly being TRBD1 (5 bases). The CDR3 runs 12 residues. Germline V gene sequence: CDR1 MNHNY, CDR2 SVGAGI (reference sequence). The V end was cut by 5 bases, the J end by 17 bases, with 18 bases between. The CDR3 sequence is CASSNYRDHTFF. CDR3 DNA sequence: TGTGCCAGCAGTAACTACCGGGACCATACTTTTTTT.

The V and J genes are TRBV28 and TRBJ2-2; D is possibly TRBD2 (5 bases). This CDR3 contains 15 residues. CDR1 is MDHEN, CDR2 SYDVKM, per germline. The V end lost 3 bases, the J end lost 5 bases, and 13 bases lay between the germline ends. This CDR3 is CASSFFRGRTGELFF. In nucleotides, the CDR3 is TGTGCCAGCAGTTTCTTCCGGGGTCGGACCGGGGAGCTGTTTTTT.

This rearrangement joins TRBV2 to TRBJ1-5; 9 bases are a match to TRBD1. This CDR3 is 14 amino acids long. Germline assignment: CDR1 SNHLY and CDR2 FYNNEI. Germline trimming cut 6 bases from V and 2 bases from J; bases unmatched to any gene: 2. The CDR3 nucleotides are TGTGCCAGCAGAAGGGACAGGGGCAATCAGCCCCAGCATTTT. This gives the protein CASRRDRGNQPQHF. The full variable domain, with the rest looked up from reference TRBV2 and TRBJ1-5, is EPEVTQTPSHQVTQMGQEVILRCVPISNHLYFYWYRQILGQKVEFLVSFYNNEISEKSEIFDDQFSVERPDGSNFTLKIRSTKLEDSAMYFCASRRDRGNQPQHFGDGTRLSIL.

The chain links TRBV10-2 to TRBJ1-1, with D possibly matching TRBD1 (6 bases). Germline V gives CDR1 WSHSY, CDR2 SAAADI. Between the trimmed V and J ends, which lost 4 bases and 3 bases, there was a span of 9 bases. This CDR3 is 13 amino acids long. CDR3 nucleotides: TGCGCCAGCAGTGCAGGGGTGTACACTGAAGCTTTCTTT. It codes for CASSAGVYTEAFF.